This is a list of T cell receptor beta chains from one sample in a study of T cells in Graves' hyperthyroidism and ophthalmopathy. TCRdb fed the multiplex PCR reads into MiXCR, producing one record per CDR3 protein. The sample lists 450,000 to 600,000 distinct CDR3 sequences, 12% to 15% seen once, with 14% in the top ten. Sequenced input: blood. The receptor source for this set is a woman aged 35 to 49 with Graves' hyperthyroidism. CDR3s leave out the opening cysteine and the closing phenylalanine or tryptophan.

CDR3aa: ASSFPLGANTGELF
j_gene: TRBJ2-2
v_gene: TRBV28

CDR3aa: ASSIDGAQHQPQH
j_gene: TRBJ1-5
v_gene: TRBV19

CDR3aa: ASSWGLRTAMNTEAF
j_gene: TRBJ1-1
v_gene: TRBV7-6

CDR3aa: ASSFELAGGSDGEQF
j_gene: TRBJ2-1
v_gene: TRBV5-1

CDR3aa: ATATNRDRVYEQY
j_gene: TRBJ2-7
v_gene: TRBV15

CDR3aa: ATSRTSVLNTGELF
j_gene: TRBJ2-2
v_gene: TRBV15

CDR3aa: ASSSWGRKSRSYNEQF
j_gene: TRBJ2-1
v_gene: TRBV28

CDR3aa: ASSVGNRGLYNEQF
j_gene: TRBJ2-1
v_gene: TRBV9

CDR3aa: ASSYDSSGAYEQY
j_gene: TRBJ2-7
v_gene: TRBV6-6

CDR3aa: ASSPTQGRGKRANQPQH
j_gene: TRBJ1-5
v_gene: TRBV27

CDR3aa: ASSQPSTHTEAF
j_gene: TRBJ1-1
v_gene: TRBV4-1

CDR3aa: ASSFGTSGSLEQF
j_gene: TRBJ2-1
v_gene: TRBV7-2

CDR3aa: ATSSAQGYPHSGNTIY
j_gene: TRBJ1-3
v_gene: TRBV15

CDR3aa: ASSPESVMNTEAF
j_gene: TRBJ1-1
v_gene: TRBV3-1

CDR3aa: ASSFVMTSEQY
j_gene: TRBJ2-3
v_gene: TRBV12-3/TRBV12-4

CDR3aa: ASSIVQGYGNQPQH
j_gene: TRBJ1-5
v_gene: TRBV19

CDR3aa: ASSLGGAGTKNIQY
j_gene: TRBJ2-4
v_gene: TRBV12-3/TRBV12-4

CDR3aa: ASSSLAGAYNEQF
j_gene: TRBJ2-1
v_gene: TRBV5-4

CDR3aa: SSGGISYNEQF
j_gene: TRBJ2-1
v_gene: TRBV29-1

CDR3aa: ASSSLVRGHHIQY
j_gene: TRBJ2-4
v_gene: TRBV28

CDR3aa: AGSQDTASLPLEQF
j_gene: TRBJ2-1
v_gene: TRBV14

CDR3aa: ASSWGEGSYEQY
j_gene: TRBJ2-7
v_gene: TRBV5-1

CDR3aa: SARTPGIGTEAF
j_gene: TRBJ1-1
v_gene: TRBV20-1

CDR3aa: ASSQRSRAGGLSSYNEQF
j_gene: TRBJ2-1
v_gene: TRBV3-1

CDR3aa: ASSQGFSGDSGYT
j_gene: TRBJ1-2
v_gene: TRBV3-1

CDR3aa: SARGGWGRGGGQNTGELF
j_gene: TRBJ2-2
v_gene: TRBV20-1

CDR3aa: ASRGQGASTEAF
j_gene: TRBJ1-1
v_gene: TRBV6-1

CDR3aa: ASSPRRQGLRETQY
j_gene: TRBJ2-5
v_gene: TRBV2

CDR3aa: ASSLRDRGLDTQY
j_gene: TRBJ2-3
v_gene: TRBV7-9

CDR3aa: ASSEGSGAKNIQY
j_gene: TRBJ2-4
v_gene: TRBV10-1

CDR3aa: SARKTGWAEAF
j_gene: TRBJ1-1
v_gene: TRBV20-1

CDR3aa: ASSYPKGYEAPYEQY
j_gene: TRBJ2-7
v_gene: TRBV6-8

CDR3aa: ASSPGDRGRREQY
j_gene: TRBJ2-5
v_gene: TRBV5-1

CDR3aa: ASSGAGAYNEQF
j_gene: TRBJ2-1
v_gene: TRBV2

CDR3aa: ASSLRLTGQMYSGANVLT
j_gene: TRBJ2-6
v_gene: TRBV27

CDR3aa: ASSPRQGENTEAF
j_gene: TRBJ1-1
v_gene: TRBV18